One and the same sample provided the 13 T cell receptor beta chains below, sequenced in a study of cytomegalovirus exposure and HLA in healthy donors. Assay: immunoSEQ multiplex PCR; the TCRdb copy retains only in-frame clones and omits some. The table includes 200,000 to 250,000 clones, over 65% detected once. The sample taken for sequencing was PBMCs. These receptors originate from a woman under 30 in good health and CMV-seronegative.

V and J are TRBV4-1 and TRBJ2-7, with 9 bases lining up with TRBD2. The CDR3 has 19 amino acids. With 0 bases clipped from V and 1 base from J, the junction kept 13 bases outside the gene matches. Germline V gene lookup returns CDR1 MGHRA and CDR2 YSYEKL. The CDR3 region is CASSQDRWVAGDPSYEQYF. The CDR3 coding sequence is TGCGCCAGCAGCCAAGATCGGTGGGTAGCGGGGGATCCTTCCTACGAGCAGTACTTC.

The sample holds a few counts of this clone. This chain connects TRBV2 to TRBJ2-7, with 8 bases that match TRBD1. V dropped 2 bases and J dropped 2; count of bases not matched to a gene: 5. Germline V gene lookup returns CDR1 SNHLY and CDR2 FYNNEI. The CDR3 has 15 amino acids. In DNA form, the CDR3 reads TGTGCCAGCAGTGAAAAGGACAGGGCCGCCTACGAGCAGTACTTC. Protein sequence: CASSEKDRAAYEQYF.

At least ten counts were recorded for this clone. The chain uses TRBV2 and TRBJ2-2; 14 nucleotides agree with TRBD2. The junction had 7 bases not matched to a gene; V was cut back by 7 bases and J by 3 bases. CDR1 SNHLY and CDR2 FYNNEI come from the germline V gene. The CDR3 runs 17 residues. CDR3 bases: TGTGCCAGCACCGGAGGGACTAGCGGGAGCCACACCGGGGAGCTGTTTTTT. Translated, it gives CASTGGTSGSHTGELFF.

This rearrangement joins TRBV5-1 to TRBJ1-4; TRBD1 aligns across 10 bases. Trimming at V came to 0 bases and at J to 6 bases, leaving 2 bases not matched to a gene. CDR3 length equals 15 residues. Germline-derived CDR1 and CDR2 are SGHRS and YFSETQ. Written as DNA, the CDR3 is TGCGCCAGCAGCTTGGCCGGGACAGGGGATGAAAAACTGTTTTTT. Its protein is CASSLAGTGDEKLFF.

The V call is TRBV15, the J call TRBJ1-5, with D possibly TRBD1 on 5 matching bases. The CDR3 loop spans 15 amino acids. Looked up from germline, CDR1 is LNHNV and CDR2 is YYDKDF (reference sequence). V dropped 0 bases and J dropped 1 base, with 7 bases sitting between them. As DNA, the CDR3 is TGTGCCACCAGCAGAGAGGCAGGGAGCAATCAGCCCCAGCATTTT. This translates into CATSREAGSNQPQHF.

This chain joins TRBV7-8 and TRBJ1-5; 9 bases agree with TRBD1. Germline CDR1 reads SGHVS; CDR2 reads FQNEAQ. This CDR3 comprises 16 residues. Trimming removed 6 bases from V and 4 bases from J; junction bases left unmatched: 10. Here the CDR3 reads CASSPNRGPGNQPQHF. The CDR3, as DNA: TGTGCCAGCAGTCCCAACAGGGGGCCGGGAAATCAGCCCCAGCATTTT.

This chain links TRBV7-6 with TRBJ2-5; tentatively, D is TRBD1 (5 bases). The CDR3 is 13 amino acids. V shed 2 bases and J shed 5 bases, with 9 bases lying between them. CDR1 and CDR2 from the germline V gene are SGHVS and FNYEAQ. The CDR3 DNA reads TGTGCCAGCAGCTTAAGGGGTGGGGAGACCCAGTACTTC. It translates to CASSLRGGETQYF.

The genes are TRBV4-1 and TRBJ2-1; 7 nucleotides agree with TRBD2. With V trimmed by 3 bases and J by 6 bases, 11 bases remained unmatched. This CDR3 has 16 residues. The germline CDR1 and CDR2 sequences are MGHRA and YSYEKL. The CDR3 reads CASSHPGGQGGNEQFF. CDR3 DNA: TGCGCCAGCAGCCATCCGGGAGGCCAGGGCGGCAATGAGCAGTTCTTC.

This sequence joins TRBV19 and TRBJ2-3; D may be TRBD1 (5 bases). The germline V gene has CDR1 LNHDA and CDR2 SQIVND (reference sequence). The germline V and J ends were trimmed by 4 bases and 6 bases, with 8 bases remaining between them. This CDR3 has 12 amino acids. DNA of the CDR3: TGTGCCAGTAGTACCAGACAGGATACGCAGTATTTT. This translates into CASSTRQDTQYF.

The chain has TRBV6-6 and TRBJ2-3; 8 bases agree with TRBD2. The germline gives CDR1 MNHNY, CDR2 SVGAGI (reference sequence). The CDR3 contains 15 residues. Trimming cost V 4 bases and J 0 bases; bases outside gene matches: 3. The CDR3 DNA is TGTGCCAGCAGTTCGTCTAGCGGGAGCACAGATACGCAGTATTTT. This sequence encodes CASSSSSGSTDTQYF.

The gene calls are TRBV28 and TRBJ2-2; 7 bases line up with TRBD2. The CDR3 contains 15 residues. The trim removed 3 bases at V and 4 bases at J, leaving 5 bases unmatched. CDR1 MDHEN and CDR2 SYDVKM come from the germline V gene. The CDR3 nucleotides read TGTGCCAGCAGTTTGGGGGGGAGCCCCACCGGGGAGCTGTTTTTT. This codes for CASSLGGSPTGELFF.

The count of this clone is one. The V call is TRBV15, the J call TRBJ1-5, with D maybe TRBD1 (6 bases). Germline V gives CDR1 LNHNV, CDR2 YYDKDF (reference sequence). V dropped 7 bases and J dropped 3 bases, with 25 bases sitting between them. The CDR3 extends over 18 amino acids. The CDR3 spells CATTIASLGGRVNQPQHF. CDR3 DNA: TGTGCCACCACGATCGCTTCCCTCGGGGGGCGCGTCAATCAGCCCCAGCATTTT.

The chain employs TRBV11-2 and TRBJ2-1; weak D call: TRBD2 (6 bases). The CDR3 consists of 15 residues. V was trimmed by 5 bases and J by 4 bases, leaving 15 bases between them. Germline CDR1 and CDR2: SGHAT and FQNNGV. The CDR3 protein is CASSKLEGSYNEQFF. DNA for the CDR3: TGTGCCAGCAGCAAACTGGAGGGGAGTTACAATGAGCAGTTCTTC.